The 2 T cell receptor beta chains presented below share a single source sample, sequenced in a study of cytomegalovirus exposure and HLA in healthy donors. It was with 60 Vbeta and 13 Jbeta primers that the PCR ran. Some clones are missing from TCRdb's copy, which holds only in-frame ones; the method was immunoSEQ multiplex PCR. The sample gives under 150,000 clones, 82% of which show up once; about 2.7% is in the top ten. Material for sequencing was PBMCs. The receptors shown here come from a woman aged 18-29 years in good health and CMV-seronegative.

This chain uses TRBV6-5 with TRBJ1-4; D not resolved. Per germline, CDR1 MNHEY and CDR2 SVGAGI. Trimming removed 11 bases at V and 3 bases at J, with 13 bases between. The CDR3 has 13 amino acids. This CDR3 is CAASGRANEKLFF. The CDR3 DNA follows: TGTGCCGCAAGCGGGAGGGCTAATGAAAAACTGTTTTTT.

This clone has more than one count but fewer than ten. This chain connects TRBV2 to TRBJ2-5; D might be TRBD2 (5 bases). Trimming took off 4 bases at V and 5 bases at J, with 17 bases between the two ends. Germline-derived CDR1 and CDR2 are SNHLY and FYNNEI. The CDR3 extends over 15 amino acids. The CDR3 DNA reads as TGTGCCAGCAGTGGCGATCCCGGGCCGGGGGAGACCCAGTACTTC. Protein sequence: CASSGDPGPGETQYF.